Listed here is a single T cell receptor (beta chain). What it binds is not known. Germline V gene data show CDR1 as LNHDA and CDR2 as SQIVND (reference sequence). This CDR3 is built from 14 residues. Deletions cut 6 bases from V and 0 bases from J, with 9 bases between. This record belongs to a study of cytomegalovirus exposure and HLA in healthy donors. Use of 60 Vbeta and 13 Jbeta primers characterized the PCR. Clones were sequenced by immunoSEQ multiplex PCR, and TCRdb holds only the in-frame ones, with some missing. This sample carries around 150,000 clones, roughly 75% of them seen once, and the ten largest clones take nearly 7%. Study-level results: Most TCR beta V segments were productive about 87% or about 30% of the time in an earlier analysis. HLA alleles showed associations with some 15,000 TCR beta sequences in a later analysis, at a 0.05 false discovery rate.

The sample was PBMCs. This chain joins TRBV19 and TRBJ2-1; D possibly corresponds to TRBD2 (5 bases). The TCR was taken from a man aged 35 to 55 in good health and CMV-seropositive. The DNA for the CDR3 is TGTGCCAGTAGGGACTGGAGCTCCTACAATGAGCAGTTCTTC. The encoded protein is CASRDWSSYNEQFF.